The next 27 T cell receptor beta chains were all read from a single sample in a study of blood T cell repertoires in COVID-19. Generated by immunoSEQ multiplex PCR, the TCRdb table keeps only in-frame clones and is missing some. The sample lists approximately 210,000 clones, 80% occurring once. The sequenced sample was PBMCs or T cells enriched from blood (not recorded which). These receptors originate from a man aged 25 to 40 with acute COVID-19.

The chain carries TRBV15 and TRBJ2-3; 10 bases map to TRBD1. CDR1 is LNHNV and CDR2 is YYDKDF in the germline V gene (reference sequence). This CDR3 region has 15 residues. The ends lost 1 base at V and 4 bases at J; junction bases unmatched: 2. CDR3 residues: CATSRGQGAADTQYF. The CDR3 region has the DNA TGTGCCACCAGCAGAGGACAGGGGGCGGCAGATACGCAGTATTTT.

The chain is built from TRBV20-1 and TRBJ1-1; D not resolved. This CDR3 has 12 amino acids. V was pared by 3 bases and J by 0 bases, with 5 bases between. Germline V gene data show CDR1 as DFQATT and CDR2 as SNEGSKA (reference sequence). The CDR3 DNA sequence: TGCAGTGCTAGTCGAGTGAACACTGAAGCTTTCTTT. Its translation: CSASRVNTEAFF.

The rearrangement uses TRBV7-9 and TRBJ1-3; TRBD1 matches at 7 bases. This CDR3 comprises 16 residues. V was pared by 4 bases and J by 3 bases, with 9 bases of the junction left unmatched. Germline lookup yields CDR1 SEHNR and CDR2 FQNEAQ (reference sequence). CDR3 loop: CASSSFPGQRGNTIYF. DNA of the CDR3: TGTGCCAGCAGCTCATTTCCGGGACAGCGTGGAAACACCATATATTTT.

The chain carries TRBV30 and TRBJ1-1; 7 bases align to TRBD1. Germline V CDR1 and CDR2: GTSNPN, SVGIG (reference sequence). The CDR3 loop spans 14 amino acids. The ends lost 3 bases at V and 8 bases at J; junction bases unmatched: 12. This CDR3 reads CAWSLVAFRGEAFF. The DNA for the CDR3 is TGTGCCTGGAGCTTAGTTGCCTTCAGGGGGGAAGCTTTCTTT.

The rearrangement uses TRBV5-4 and TRBJ2-6; TRBD2 matches 15 bases. CDR3 length: 18 residues. V lost 4 bases and J lost 1; bases outside the gene matches: 3. Germline CDR1 reads SGHNT; CDR2 reads YYREEE (reference sequence). DNA of the CDR3: TGTGCCAGCAGCCCGGGACTAGCGGGGGGTTCTGGGGCCAACGTCCTGACTTTC. Its protein product is CASSPGLAGGSGANVLTF.

V is TRBV6-2 or TRBV6-3 and J is TRBJ1-5; D perhaps matches TRBD1 (6 bases). This CDR3 region has 14 residues. The germline gives CDR1 MNHEY, CDR2 SVGEGT. V was cut by 5 bases and J by 7 bases, with 15 bases left in between. In DNA form, the CDR3 reads TGTGCCAGCAGTCACGAGACAGGTCGACAGCCCCAGCATTTT. Translation gives CASSHETGRQPQHF.

The chain recombines TRBV5-1 with TRBJ2-7; TRBD2 matches 8 bases. The germline gives CDR1 SGHRS, CDR2 YFSETQ. V trimming: 1 base; J trimming: 5 bases; junction bases outside the gene matches: 14. CDR3 length equals 17 residues. DNA for the CDR3: TGCGCCAGCAGCTTGTCCGGTAGCGGGGCAAATAAGGACGAGCAGTACTTC. This gives the protein CASSLSGSGANKDEQYF. Variable domain in full (rest from reference TRBV5-1 and TRBJ2-7): KAGVTQTPRYLIKTRGQQVTLSCSPISGHRSVSWYQQTPGQGLQFLFEYFSETQRNKGNFPGRFSGRQFSNSRSEMNVSTLELGDSALYLCASSLSGSGANKDEQYFGPGTRLTVT.

This clone occurred once. The chain joins TRBV19 to TRBJ1-5; 8 bases fit TRBD1. The germline V gene has CDR1 LNHDA and CDR2 SQIVND (reference sequence). The CDR3 covers 15 residues. V shed 4 bases, J shed 6 bases, and the junction held 8 bases outside the gene matches. The CDR3 loop reads CASSNAGTGAQPQHF. CDR3 nucleotides: TGTGCCAGTAGTAACGCCGGGACAGGAGCTCAGCCCCAGCATTTT.

This chain joins TRBV19 and TRBJ2-3; TRBD1 aligns across 8 bases. Trimming removed 5 bases from V and 5 bases from J; junction bases left unmatched: 12. CDR3 size: 16 residues. The germline V gene has CDR1 LNHDA and CDR2 SQIVND (reference sequence). CDR3 protein: CASSPPPYRGEDTQYF. DNA of the CDR3: TGTGCCAGTAGTCCGCCCCCTTACAGGGGGGAAGATACGCAGTATTTT.

About this clone itself: Different DNA sequences within this sample yield the same CDR3. The V call is TRBV4-1, the J call TRBJ1-6; TRBD1 might be the D (6 bases). V lost 0 bases and J lost 2, with 11 bases in between. CDR1 and CDR2 from the germline V gene are MGHRA and YSYEKL. CDR3 length: 17 amino acids. The CDR3 nucleotides are TGCGCCAGCAGCCAAGATAGGGGGTCCACCTATAATTCACCCCTCCACTTT. Protein sequence: CASSQDRGSTYNSPLHF.

V gene TRBV2 combines with J gene TRBJ2-5, with 7 bases that match TRBD2. The germline gives CDR1 SNHLY, CDR2 FYNNEI. This CDR3 comprises 15 residues. V dropped 5 bases and J dropped 4; count of bases not matched to a gene: 10. The CDR3 region is CASSPERGVGETQYF. In DNA form, the CDR3 reads TGTGCCAGCAGTCCCGAACGGGGGGTCGGAGAGACCCAGTACTTC.

This rearrangement joins TRBV5-6 to TRBJ1-3; TRBD1 matches 7 bases. This CDR3 comprises 14 residues. Germline CDR1 and CDR2: SGHDT and YYEEEE. V was pared by 4 bases and J by 4 bases, with 5 bases of the junction left unmatched. The CDR3, as DNA: TGTGCCAGCAGCCCGACAGGGTCCGGAAACACCATATATTTT. It is translated as CASSPTGSGNTIYF.

V and J are TRBV7-2 and TRBJ2-2; D unclear. The CDR3 extends over 14 amino acids. Trimming pared 4 bases from V and 0 bases from J, leaving 6 bases between. The V gene's germline CDR1 is SGHTA and CDR2 FQGNSA. The CDR3, as DNA: TGTGCCAGCAGCTCCCCCACGAACACCGGGGAGCTGTTTTTT. Protein product: CASSSPTNTGELFF.

The chain links TRBV19 to TRBJ1-2, with 8 bases matching TRBD1. The CDR3 covers 15 residues. The junction had 7 bases not matched to a gene; V was cut back by 7 bases and J by 0 bases. Germline V lookup: CDR1 LNHDA, CDR2 SQIVND (reference sequence). CDR3: CASNQLQGANYGYTF. The CDR3 DNA is TGTGCCAGTAATCAACTACAGGGGGCTAACTATGGCTACACCTTC.

The rearrangement joins TRBV9 to TRBJ1-4; 8 bases map to TRBD1. The V gene end was trimmed by 0 bases and the J gene end by 5 bases; junction bases not matched to a gene: 15. This CDR3 has 19 amino acids. The germline CDR1 and CDR2 sequences are SGDLS and YYNGEE. In nucleotides, the CDR3 is TGTGCCAGCAGCGTAGCTACTTCAGGGGGCGCTGGATTAAATGAAAAACTGTTTTTT. It specifies CASSVATSGGAGLNEKLFF. Drawing the rest from reference TRBV9 and TRBJ1-4, the complete variable domain is DSGVTQTPKHLITATGQRVTLRCSPRSGDLSVYWYQQSLDQGLQFLIQYYNGEERAKGNILERFSAQQFPDLHSELNLSSLELGDSALYFCASSVATSGGAGLNEKLFFGSGTQLSVL.

The chain links TRBV7-3 to TRBJ1-1, with D hard to call. This CDR3 spans 13 amino acids. V was pared by 5 bases and J by 3 bases, with 10 bases between. CDR1 and CDR2 (germline): SGHTA, FQGTGA. The CDR3 loop is CASSLSTYTEAFF. The CDR3 DNA sequence: TGTGCCAGCAGCCTCTCTACCTACACTGAAGCTTTCTTT.

The J gene is TRBJ2-7, the V gene TRBV27; D might be TRBD1 (6 bases). The CDR3 consists of 14 residues. Per germline, CDR1 MNHEY and CDR2 SMNVEV (reference sequence). V dropped 5 bases and J dropped 2 bases, with 13 bases sitting between them. This chain's CDR3 is CASSHQQGTYEQYF. CDR3 sequence (DNA): TGTGCCAGCAGTCACCAACAGGGAACCTACGAGCAGTACTTC.

As concerns this clone: Sequence at one end of the junction differs from germline and may be a read error. This chain joins TRBV2 and TRBJ2-7; 9 nucleotides agree with TRBD1. The CDR3 extends over 10 amino acids. The germline gives CDR1 SNHLY, CDR2 FYNNEI. The CDR3 sequence: CASSAGTGWF. The DNA of the CDR3 is TGTGCCAGCAGTGCCGGGACAGGGTGGTTC.

The rearrangement links TRBV28 to TRBJ1-4, with 7 nucleotides matching TRBD1. The J segment lost 7 bases and the V segment lost 6 bases, leaving 11 bases of the junction unmatched. Germline V CDR1 and CDR2: MDHEN, SYDVKM. The CDR3 is made up of 15 amino acids. CDR3 bases: TGTGCCAGCAGAGCAGGGGGATCGGTAGCTGAAAAACTGTTTTTT. Protein: CASRAGGSVAEKLFF.

This chain joins TRBV6-1 and TRBJ2-1, with D possibly being TRBD1 (6 bases). V shed 4 bases and J shed 3 bases, with 13 bases lying between them. Germline CDR1 and CDR2: MNHNS and SASEGT. CDR3 size: 15 residues. The CDR3 nucleotides are TGTGCCAGCAGTGGCAAGGGGACATACTACAATGAGCAGTTCTTC. It codes for CASSGKGTYYNEQFF.

The rearrangement uses TRBV5-1 and TRBJ1-1; possibly TRBD1 for D (6 bases). V was shortened by 4 bases and J by 7 bases, with 17 bases between the two germline ends. The germline V gene encodes CDR1 SGHRS and CDR2 YFSETQ. The CDR3 has 14 amino acids. The CDR3 here is CASSLNGTPLEAFF. DNA for the CDR3: TGCGCCAGCAGCCTAAACGGGACACCCCTTGAAGCTTTCTTT.

In this sample, this clone turned up once. CDR3 bases: TGTGCCAGCAGACCTGACACCTACTCTGGAAACACCATATATTTT. It specifies CASRPDTYSGNTIYF. V and J are TRBV6-5 and TRBJ1-3; D not certain. The V end was cut by 6 bases, the J end by 0 bases, with 12 bases between. Germline V CDR1 and CDR2: MNHEY, SVGAGI. The CDR3 totals 15 residues.

The V gene is TRBV29-1, the J gene TRBJ1-1; 7 bases match TRBD1. From germline, CDR1 is SQVTM and CDR2 ANQGSEA. This CDR3 contains 12 residues. V dropped 5 bases and J dropped 0; count of bases not matched to a gene: 0. Here the CDR3 reads CSVTGVNTEAFF. The CDR3 bases are TGCAGCGTTACAGGGGTGAACACTGAAGCTTTCTTT.

The chain combines TRBV19 with TRBJ1-5; weak D call: TRBD1 (5 bases). The CDR3 is 15 residues long. V was pared by 8 bases and J by 4 bases, with 18 bases between. Germline CDR1 LNHDA, CDR2 SQIVND (reference sequence). The CDR3 loop reads CASRPTTATNQPQHF. CDR3 in DNA: TGTGCCAGTCGACCGACGACAGCTACAAATCAGCCCCAGCATTTT.

This chain connects TRBV7-3 to TRBJ2-3; 9 bases are a match to TRBD2. Looked up from germline, CDR1 is SGHTA and CDR2 is FQGTGA. V shed 0 bases, J shed 5 bases, and the junction held 9 bases outside the gene matches. The CDR3 has 17 residues. In nucleotides, the CDR3 is TGTGCCAGCAGCTTAACGTCTACGCGGGGGGGCGAAGATACGCAGTATTTT. It translates to CASSLTSTRGGEDTQYF.

This clone was detected only a few times. The rearrangement links TRBV5-4 to TRBJ2-7; 10 bases are shared with TRBD1. Germline-derived CDR1 and CDR2 are SGHNT and YYREEE (reference sequence). J was trimmed by 4 bases and V by 4 bases; bases with no gene match: 5. The CDR3 runs to 14 residues. The CDR3 spells CASSRGQGFYEQYF. DNA of the CDR3: TGTGCCAGCAGCCGGGGACAGGGGTTTTACGAGCAGTACTTC.

V usage is TRBV7-2 and J usage is TRBJ1-6, with D possibly matching TRBD1 (5 bases). CDR3 length: 15 amino acids. CDR1 is SGHTA and CDR2 is FQGNSA in the germline V gene. V lost 2 bases and J 10 bases, leaving 15 bases between the germline ends. The CDR3 nucleotides read TGTGCCAGCAGCTTAATCGGCAGGGCAGGCTCACCCCTCCACTTT. This encodes CASSLIGRAGSPLHF.